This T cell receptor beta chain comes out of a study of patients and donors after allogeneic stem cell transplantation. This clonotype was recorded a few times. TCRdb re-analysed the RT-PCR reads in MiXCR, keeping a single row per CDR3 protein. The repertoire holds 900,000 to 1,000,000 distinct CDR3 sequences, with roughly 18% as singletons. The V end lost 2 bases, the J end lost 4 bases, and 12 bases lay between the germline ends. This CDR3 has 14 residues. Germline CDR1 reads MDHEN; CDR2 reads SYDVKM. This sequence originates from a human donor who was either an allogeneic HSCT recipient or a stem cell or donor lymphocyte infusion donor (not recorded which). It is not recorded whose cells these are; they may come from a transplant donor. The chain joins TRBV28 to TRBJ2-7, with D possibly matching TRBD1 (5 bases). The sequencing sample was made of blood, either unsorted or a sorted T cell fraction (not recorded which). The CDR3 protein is CASSLGSRAYEQYF. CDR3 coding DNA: TGTGCCAGCAGTTTAGGGTCCAGGGCATACGAGCAGTACTTC.